The clone carrying this TCR beta chain was detected only a few times. This sample stems from a study of blood T cells in healthy people across ages. The second PCR ran roughly 7 to 12 cycles with a sample-barcoded 5' primer and J-beta primers. Via MiXCR, TCRdb re-called the 5' RACE reads, giving one row per CDR3 protein. The sample comprises a few hundred thousand distinct CDR3 sequences, about 27% of which are singletons, and approximately 4% rests with the top ten. With V trimmed by 3 bases and J by 7 bases, 8 bases remained unmatched. The CDR3 sequence is 15 residues long. Germline CDR1 and CDR2: SGHTA and FQGNSA. These data were likewise used in another study, on T cells of mothers and their children.

This receptor was identified in a boy younger than 10 in good health. The chain joins TRBV7-2 to TRBJ2-3, with TRBD2 matching over 9 bases. The sequenced sample consisted of blood. CDR3 residues: CASSFNAGGPYTQYF. The CDR3 nucleotides are TGTGCCAGCAGCTTCAACGCGGGAGGGCCGTATACGCAGTATTTT.